Below, 6 T cell receptor beta chains from the same sample are listed, as sequenced in a study of blood T cell repertoires in COVID-19. TCRdb's copy holds only in-frame clones and misses some; the assay was immunoSEQ multiplex PCR. The sample consists of some 160,000 clones, roughly four fifths of them appearing once. The sequencing input was peripheral blood. Receptors originate from a human donor in a cohort sampled during active COVID-19.

This chain joins TRBV28 and TRBJ2-7; D is possibly TRBD2 (7 bases). The germline CDR1 and CDR2 sequences are MDHEN and SYDVKM. The CDR3 is 14 residues long. The germline V and J ends were trimmed by 2 bases and 12 bases, with 20 bases remaining between them. In DNA, the CDR3 is TGTGCCAGCAGTTTACAGGGGCATATCGGGGGGAGGTACTTC. As protein: CASSLQGHIGGRYF.

The chain carries TRBV3-1 (or the pseudogene TRBV3-2) and TRBJ2-6; D possibly corresponds to TRBD1 (6 bases). Germline loops: CDR1 LGHDT, CDR2 YNNKEL (reference sequence). The ends were cut back, 1 base at V and 4 bases at J, with 8 bases in the middle. The CDR3 has 15 residues. The DNA for the CDR3 is TGTGCCAGCAGCCAAGCAGGGGAAGGGGCCAACGTCCTGACTTTC. Its translation: CASSQAGEGANVLTF.

The chain's CDR3 is CATSRVRGGSTDTQYF. In DNA, the CDR3 is TGTGCCACCAGCAGAGTGCGGGGGGGCAGCACAGATACGCAGTATTTT. The rearrangement uses TRBV15 and TRBJ2-3, with 9 bases that match TRBD2. V shed 1 base and J 0 bases; nucleotides not matched to a gene: 2. This CDR3 contains 16 residues. Germline V gene sequence: CDR1 LNHNV, CDR2 YYDKDF (reference sequence).

The chain recombines TRBV5-5 with TRBJ1-2, with a tentative D call TRBD1 (6 bases). The CDR3 sequence is 17 residues long. Germline loops: CDR1 SGHKS, CDR2 YYEKEE (reference sequence). V was trimmed by 0 bases and J by 4 bases, leaving 19 bases between them. The CDR3: CASSLGPGDLNRYGYTF. The CDR3 DNA sequence: TGTGCCAGCAGCTTGGGCCCAGGGGACCTCAACCGCTATGGCTACACCTTC.

This rearrangement joins TRBV12-3 or TRBV12-4 to TRBJ1-2, with no clear D. V lost 3 bases, J lost 1 base, and 3 bases lay in between. The CDR3 is made up of 12 amino acids. CDR3 region: CASSLSNYGYTF. As DNA, the CDR3 is TGTGCCAGCAGTTTGAGTAACTATGGCTACACCTTC.

The chain joins TRBV25-1 to TRBJ1-2; TRBD1 might be the D (6 bases). Germline CDR1 is MGHDK and CDR2 is SYGVNS. V was shortened by 11 bases and J by 7 bases, with 17 bases between the two germline ends. The CDR3 length is 12 residues. The chain's CDR3 is CAYFETGGGYTF. The CDR3 nucleotides are TGTGCCTACTTTGAGACAGGCGGTGGCTACACCTTC.